This T cell receptor beta chain was retrieved from a study of T cell changes during pregnancy in multiple sclerosis (dated by TCRdb to about 2019). Context from the whole study: The study looked at changes in the T cell repertoire across pregnancy in women with multiple sclerosis.

Receptor libraries were prepared by the immunoSEQ multiplex PCR assay. The table was pulled from immuneACCESS by TCRdb, which kept in-frame rearrangements only. Such tables lose some clones; where checked, under half of the loss comes from unresolved V genes, and the rest has no known cause. The sample records about 49,000 clones, 90% to 95% of which are singletons. Of the sample, about 0.99% is held by the ten largest clones. From the germline V gene, CDR1 is MGHDK and CDR2 is SYGVNS. Inclusive of the bounding cysteine and phenylalanine, the CDR3 is 14 residues long. Just CDR3 DNA is preserved here, 42 bases in frame from base 1. V trim: 7 bases; J trim: 1 base; unmatched bases: 2. Regarding this clone: Its antigen is still unknown. Base qualities are not provided; no much larger clone lies one nucleotide away.

The source is a female donor with multiple sclerosis, enrolled in a pregnancy study. Rearrangement joined TRBV25-1 to TRBJ2-2, and 8 junctional nucleotides match TRBD1. The sample was peripheral blood, taken after pregnancy. The CDR3: CASTGQGNTGELFF. The nucleotides are TGTGCCAGCACAGGACAGGGGAACACCGGGGAGCTGTTTTTT.